Below, 15 T cell receptor beta chains from the same sample are listed, as sequenced in a study of CD8 T cells in ankylosing spondylitis. TCRdb re-analysed the 5' RACE reads in MiXCR, keeping a single row per CDR3 protein. This sample has around 490,000 distinct CDR3 sequences, with about 5.4% found just once. The antigens of these receptors remain unknown. Whole-study findings and limits: A motif in TCR beta, a set of under ten highly homologous variants, appeared characteristic of ankylosing spondylitis blood.

The sample was blood, either unsorted or a sorted T cell fraction (not recorded which). The receptors originated from a male donor with ankylosing spondylitis.

This clonotype was detected many times. This chain connects TRBV27 to TRBJ2-7; no definite D call. The CDR3 sequence is 14 residues long. Germline V gene sequence: CDR1 MNHEY, CDR2 SMNVEV (reference sequence). The V and J ends lost 4 bases and 4 bases respectively, with 14 bases between them. The CDR3: CASSYYSMGYEQYF. In nucleotides, the CDR3 is TGTGCCAGCAGTTATTACTCAATGGGGTACGAGCAGTACTTC.

This clonotype was counted only a few times. V is TRBV28 and J is TRBJ2-7, with D perhaps matching TRBD2 (5 bases). V gave up 6 bases and J gave up 0 bases, with 24 bases separating them. The CDR3 is made up of 18 amino acids. The germline V gene encodes CDR1 MDHEN and CDR2 SYDVKM. The CDR3 DNA is TGTGCCAGCAGCAACCAACAACTAGAAGGATGGAGCTCCTACGAGCAGTACTTC. It yields the protein CASSNQQLEGWSSYEQYF.

This clonotype appeared many times. The CDR3 is CASAPWGYEKLFF. CDR3 bases: TGTGCCAGCGCGCCATGGGGTTATGAAAAACTGTTTTTT. The chain joins TRBV2 to TRBJ1-4, with D uncertain. Germline loops: CDR1 SNHLY, CDR2 FYNNEI. There are 13 residues in the CDR3. Trimming cost V 8 bases and J 6 bases, with 13 bases left between them.

This clonotype was seen repeatedly, ten times or more. The chain is built from TRBV7-2 and TRBJ1-6, with a possible D match to TRBD1 (5 bases). V lost 5 bases and J lost 5, with 13 bases in between. Germline V gene data show CDR1 as SGHTA and CDR2 as FQGNSA. The CDR3 is 15 residues long. CDR3 protein: CASSPVRGDNSPLHF. Written as DNA, the CDR3 is TGTGCCAGCAGCCCGGTTAGGGGTGATAATTCACCCCTCCACTTT. The whole variable domain, filled in from reference TRBV7-2 and TRBJ1-6, reads GAGVSQSPSNKVTEKGKDVELRCDPISGHTALYWYRQSLGQGLEFLIYFQGNSAPDKSGLPSDRFSAERTGGSVSTLTIQRTQQEDSAVYLCASSPVRGDNSPLHFGNGTRLTVT.

In this sample, this clonotype turned up many times. CDR3: CASSLEGAREKLFF. DNA of the CDR3: TGCGCCAGCAGCTTAGAGGGGGCACGTGAAAAACTGTTTTTT. The J gene is TRBJ1-4, the V gene TRBV5-1; 7 positions match TRBD1. Germline V CDR1 and CDR2: SGHRS, YFSETQ. J lost 7 bases, V lost 2 bases, and 5 bases had no gene match. The CDR3 loop spans 14 amino acids.

This clonotype has a count of ten or more. This sequence joins TRBV28 and TRBJ2-2; TRBD1 matches at 8 bases. The CDR3 runs to 14 residues. The V segment lost 7 bases and the J segment 7 bases; nucleotides outside the gene matches: 8. CDR1 is MDHEN, CDR2 SYDVKM, per germline. CDR3 residues: CASTSAGGNGELFF. CDR3 in DNA: TGTGCCAGCACCTCCGCAGGGGGCAACGGGGAGCTGTTTTTT.

This chain connects TRBV3-1 to TRBJ2-1, with 8 positions matching TRBD2. V was clipped by 7 bases and J by 5 bases; unmatched bases: 13. This CDR3 region has 16 residues. Germline CDR1 is LGHDT and CDR2 is YNNKEL (reference sequence). CDR3 loop: CASTRWTSLRDNEQFF. In DNA form, the CDR3 reads TGTGCCAGCACCCGATGGACTAGCTTAAGAGACAATGAGCAGTTCTTC.

This chain connects TRBV13 to TRBJ2-7; D uncertain. Trimming took off 8 bases at V and 2 bases at J, with 16 bases between the two ends. The CDR3 is 14 amino acids. Germline V gives CDR1 PRHDT, CDR2 FYEKMQ (reference sequence). CDR3 protein: CASLTLTPPYEQYF. The DNA for the CDR3 is TGTGCCAGCCTAACCCTTACACCACCCTACGAGCAGTACTTC.

This clonotype was counted many times. The V and J genes are TRBV6-1 and TRBJ2-6; no clear D. In germline, CDR1 is MNHNS, CDR2 SASEGT. Trimming took off 7 bases at V and 0 bases at J, with 10 bases between the two ends. CDR3 size: 15 residues. Written as DNA, the CDR3 is TGTGCCAGCAAGATACGGGTCTCTGGGGCCAACGTCCTGACTTTC. Amino acid sequence: CASKIRVSGANVLTF.

The table lists this clonotype with many counts. The J gene is TRBJ1-1, the V gene TRBV10-3, with D perhaps matching TRBD1 (6 bases). Trimming cost V 10 bases and J 1 base, with 13 bases left between them. Germline V gene data show CDR1 as ENHRY and CDR2 as SYGVKD. The CDR3 sequence is 13 residues long. In DNA form, the CDR3 reads TGTGCCACGAACAGGGTGGGGAACACTGAAGCTTTCTTT. Translated, it gives CATNRVGNTEAFF.

This clonotype occurred many times. The chain uses TRBV6-5 and TRBJ2-1; possible D gene TRBD2, 5 bases. This CDR3 has 11 residues. The germline CDR1 and CDR2 sequences are MNHEY and SVGAGI. Trimming removed 4 bases from V and 7 bases from J, with 5 bases in between. For the CDR3, the DNA is TGTGCCAGCAGTTGGGAGAATGAGCAGTTCTTC. It specifies CASSWENEQFF.

This clonotype was found many times. This rearrangement joins TRBV5-1 to TRBJ1-2, with 8 positions matching TRBD1. CDR3 size: 16 residues. Losses at the gene ends were 0 bases for V and 8 bases for J; bases not matched to a gene: 12. Germline V gene data show CDR1 as SGHRS and CDR2 as YFSETQ. CDR3 nucleotide sequence: TGCGCCAGCAGCTTGGGCCCCACGGACAGGGCACCCGGCTACACCTTC. Its protein is CASSLGPTDRAPGYTF.

The sample holds many counts of this clonotype. The rearrangement uses TRBV27 and TRBJ1-2; the D is unclear. The CDR3 has 15 amino acids. The V gene's germline CDR1 is MNHEY and CDR2 SMNVEV (reference sequence). V dropped 3 bases and J dropped 3 bases, with 14 bases sitting between them. The CDR3: CASSFRALEDYGYTF. CDR3 coding DNA: TGTGCCAGCAGTTTCCGGGCCCTAGAGGACTATGGCTACACCTTC.

This clonotype was counted ten times or more. The genes are TRBV11-2 and TRBJ2-5, with 7 bases fitting TRBD1. V lost 6 bases, J lost 3 bases, and 7 bases stayed unmatched. CDR1 and CDR2 from the germline V gene are SGHAT and FQNNGV. This CDR3 is 14 amino acids long. The CDR3 loop is CASSLPGQKETQYF. As DNA, the CDR3 is TGTGCCAGCAGTCTCCCGGGACAGAAAGAGACCCAGTACTTC.

The table lists this clonotype with many counts. V is TRBV7-8 and J is TRBJ2-4, with TRBD1 identical over 8 bases. Germline V gene lookup returns CDR1 SGHVS and CDR2 FQNEAQ. The length of the CDR3 is 15 residues. V lost 2 bases, J lost 7 bases, and 7 bases stayed unmatched. Here the CDR3 DNA reads TGTGCCAGCAGCTTAACTCCGGGACAGGTGAACATTCAGTACTTC. It is translated as CASSLTPGQVNIQYF.